This T cell receptor (beta chain) was obtained from a study of response to subunit inactivated influenza vaccine (dated by TCRdb to between 2018 and 2020). Some background on the complete study: Deep quantitative profiling of the T cell receptor repertoire was used in the study to follow responses to a trivalent subunit inactivated influenza vaccine. Overall results and qualifications from the work: The authors suggested that each seasonal influenza vaccination may recruit only a limited number of new T cells.

This clonotype was recorded a few times. Its antigen remains unidentified. It has no much larger one-base neighbor in the sample; base qualities were not kept. Libraries were prepared through RT-PCR. Sequencing relied on an Illumina HiSeq 2500. In TCRdb, the public reads were trimmed at Q25 with fastp and aligned with MiXCR, with productive beta chains retained. Rows are unified per CDR3 protein, each entry keeping the most common DNA and genes. The sample table records about 800,000 distinct CDR3 sequences; 21% of these occur just once. Jointly, the top ten make up roughly 10% of the sample. This TCR was recovered from a man aged 50 to 59 who received an inactivated influenza vaccine. Donor details come from another sample of the same person, matched by shared clones. The specimen comprised PBMCs from blood, sampled about 5 days after vaccination.

The CDR3 is CASSMALAGASTDTQYF. The bases are TGTGCCAGCAGCATGGCCCTAGCGGGGGCTAGCACAGATACGCAGTATTTT. The rearranged chain carries TRBV7-2 and TRBJ2-3, and 10 junctional nucleotides match TRBD2. The CDR3 numbers 17 residues from cysteine through phenylalanine. This entry keeps only the CDR3 DNA: 51 bases, framed from base 1. Unmatched junction bases come to 8, with V trimmed by 5 bases and J by 0 bases. Sequences SGHTA (CDR1) and FQGNSA (CDR2) are obtained from the germline V gene.